The next 15 T cell receptor beta chains were all read from a single sample in a study of T cell responses to AZD1222 COVID-19 vaccine. Repertoires were generated with immunoSEQ multiplex PCR, while TCRdb's copy carries only in-frame clones and drops some. The table records approximately 120,000 clones, around 87% of them present only once. This material consisted of peripheral blood, taken on day 0 of AZD1222 vaccination. These receptors were collected from an adult in good health.

The chain links TRBV19 to TRBJ2-4; 8 bases match TRBD2. Losses at the gene ends were 0 bases for V and 7 bases for J; bases not matched to a gene: 14. The germline CDR1 and CDR2 sequences are LNHDA and SQIVND (reference sequence). CDR3 length equals 18 residues. The CDR3 spells CASSIDLPASGGRNIQYF. The CDR3 coding sequence is TGTGCCAGTAGTATAGATCTGCCCGCTTCGGGGGGGCGTAACATTCAGTACTTC.

The chain has TRBV18 and TRBJ2-1; D is ambiguous. The CDR3 is 17 residues long. Germline CDR1 and CDR2: KGHSH and LQKENI. The V end lost 0 bases, the J end lost 8 bases, and 20 bases lay between the germline ends. The CDR3 sequence is CASSPPNWQASYYEQFF. CDR3 bases: TGTGCCAGCTCACCACCGAATTGGCAGGCTTCGTACTATGAGCAGTTCTTC.

The chain employs TRBV28 and TRBJ2-2; 11 bases map to TRBD2. V shed 2 bases, J shed 1 base, and the junction held 12 bases outside the gene matches. The CDR3 loop spans 20 amino acids. The germline V gene has CDR1 MDHEN and CDR2 SYDVKM. CDR3 DNA: TGTGCCAGCAGTTTACCTAGCGGGAGGCCCCGATTACTGAACACCGGGGAGCTGTTTTTT. The encoded protein is CASSLPSGRPRLLNTGELFF.

Regarding this clone: This sample includes further DNA sequences coding for the same CDR3. The chain joins TRBV19 to TRBJ1-4, with TRBD1 matching over 9 bases. The CDR3 covers 14 residues. With V trimmed by 3 bases and J by 8 bases, 4 bases remained unmatched. Per germline, CDR1 LNHDA and CDR2 SQIVND (reference sequence). The CDR3 loop reads CASSITGGGEKLFF. CDR3 DNA: TGTGCCAGTAGTATTACAGGGGGCGGCGAAAAACTGTTTTTT. The whole variable domain, remainder taken from reference TRBV19 and TRBJ1-4, is DGGITQSPKYLFRKEGQNVTLSCEQNLNHDAMYWYRQDPGQGLRLIYYSQIVNDFQKGDIAEGYSVSREKKESFPLTVTSAQKNPTAFYLCASSITGGGEKLFFGSGTQLSVL.

The table lists this clone with a count of one. This sequence joins TRBV19 and TRBJ1-4; D not resolved. The germline CDR1 and CDR2 sequences are LNHDA and SQIVND (reference sequence). V lost 6 bases to trimming and J lost 0 bases, with 5 bases between them. The CDR3 extends over 13 amino acids. The DNA of the CDR3 is TGTGCCAGTAGCTGGTCAACTAATGAAAAACTGTTTTTT. Translated, it gives CASSWSTNEKLFF.

The chain couples TRBV5-1 to TRBJ1-4; 11 bases are shared with TRBD1. The junction had 6 bases not matched to a gene; V was cut back by 0 bases and J by 5 bases. The V gene's germline CDR1 is SGHRS and CDR2 YFSETQ. The CDR3 is made up of 17 amino acids. Here the CDR3 DNA reads TGCGCCAGCAGCTTGGGGGGACAGGGGGTGGCGAATGAAAAACTGTTTTTT. Translating gives CASSLGGQGVANEKLFF.

This sequence joins TRBV5-1 and TRBJ2-5, with 7 bases that match TRBD1. J lost 0 bases, V lost 1 base, and 6 bases had no gene match. CDR3 size: 16 residues. Germline loops: CDR1 SGHRS, CDR2 YFSETQ. The CDR3 coding sequence is TGCGCCAGCAGCTTGATCAAGGGGGCCTACCAAGAGACCCAGTACTTC. It is translated as CASSLIKGAYQETQYF. Variable domain in full (rest from reference TRBV5-1 and TRBJ2-5): KAGVTQTPRYLIKTRGQQVTLSCSPISGHRSVSWYQQTPGQGLQFLFEYFSETQRNKGNFPGRFSGRQFSNSRSEMNVSTLELGDSALYLCASSLIKGAYQETQYFGPGTRLLVL.

The chain is built from TRBV5-4 and TRBJ2-6; D unclear. The V gene's germline CDR1 is SGHNT and CDR2 YYREEE (reference sequence). The CDR3 loop spans 15 amino acids. The V end was cut by 0 bases, the J end by 0 bases, with 4 bases between. DNA of the CDR3: TGTGCCAGCAGCTTGGGCAGCTCTGGGGCCAACGTCCTGACTTTC. It specifies CASSLGSSGANVLTF.

This clone was picked up one time. V is TRBV19 and J is TRBJ2-7; D gene uncertain. The V gene lost 6 bases and the J gene lost 3 bases, with 9 bases spanning the gap. This CDR3 has 12 amino acids. Germline V gene lookup returns CDR1 LNHDA and CDR2 SQIVND (reference sequence). CDR3 nucleotides: TGTGCCAGTAGGGCAAAGGACTACGAGCAGTACTTC. Translated: CASRAKDYEQYF.

CDR3 nucleotide sequence: TGTGCCAGCAGCTTACTGGTCTCTGGAAACACCATATATTTT. It is translated as CASSLLVSGNTIYF. This rearrangement joins TRBV7-9 to TRBJ1-3; D unclear. The CDR3 loop spans 14 amino acids. The ends were cut back, 2 bases at V and 0 bases at J, with 5 bases in the middle. Germline assignment: CDR1 SEHNR and CDR2 FQNEAQ (reference sequence).

This rearrangement joins TRBV3-1 (or the pseudogene TRBV3-2) to TRBJ2-5; 9 nucleotides agree with TRBD2. V was clipped by 1 base and J by 6 bases; unmatched bases: 15. The CDR3 contains 18 residues. CDR1 is LGHDT and CDR2 is YNNKEL in the germline V gene (reference sequence). CDR3 sequence (DNA): TGTGCCAGCAGCCAAGTAATGGTGGTAGCGGGAGCAGGGAAGACCCAGTACTTC. It is translated as CASSQVMVVAGAGKTQYF.

V and J are TRBV27 and TRBJ1-3; 9 positions agree with TRBD1. The CDR3 runs 15 residues. After removal of 6 bases from V and 6 bases from J, the junction contained 9 bases not matched to a gene. The germline V gene encodes CDR1 MNHEY and CDR2 SMNVEV (reference sequence). CDR3 DNA: TGTGCCAGCAGAACCGGGACAGGGTACGAAAACACCATATATTTT. It encodes CASRTGTGYENTIYF.

The chain recombines TRBV5-1 with TRBJ2-1; D is uncertain. V was pared by 0 bases and J by 6 bases, with 13 bases between. Germline assignment: CDR1 SGHRS and CDR2 YFSETQ. The CDR3 has 15 amino acids. This CDR3 is CASSLEGRDRNEQFF. CDR3 nucleotides: TGCGCCAGCAGCTTGGAGGGTAGGGATCGCAATGAGCAGTTCTTC.

The chain uses TRBV28 and TRBJ1-1, with 9 bases matching TRBD1. CDR3 size: 14 residues. V lost 7 bases to trimming and J lost 5 bases; unmatched junction nucleotides: 8. Germline-derived CDR1 and CDR2 are MDHEN and SYDVKM. Here the CDR3 reads CASKLTGGKTEAFF. The CDR3 DNA reads TGTGCCAGCAAGTTGACAGGGGGTAAAACTGAAGCTTTCTTT.

The V and J genes are TRBV27 and TRBJ2-7; the D gene is possibly TRBD2 (6 bases). Per the germline V gene, CDR1 is MNHEY and CDR2 is SMNVEV (reference sequence). Trimming shortened V by 2 bases and J by 3 bases, and 14 bases separated the two germline ends. The CDR3 is 15 amino acids. The CDR3 is CASSLRRDWGYEQYF. As DNA, the CDR3 is TGTGCCAGCAGTTTAAGGCGGGACTGGGGCTACGAGCAGTACTTC.